This T cell receptor (beta chain) originates from a study of OX40 agonist ivuxolimab in advanced cancers. Study-wide results and limits: It was not determined which antigens were specifically recognized by the peripheral T cells that had undergone clonal expansion. Low normalized clonal expansion also occurred in some nonresponding patients.

A remark on this clone: Its antigen is currently unknown.

Some clones are missing from TCRdb's copy, which holds only in-frame ones; the method was immunoSEQ multiplex PCR. Altogether under 85,000 clones are present, nearly 95% being singletons, with the ten largest covering around 10%. Sample: CD4+ or CD8+ T cells sorted from blood, taken in a trial of the OX40 agonist ivuxolimab. This receptor was taken from an adult with an advanced solid tumor such as melanoma, head and neck, liver or kidney cancer.

CDR3 nucleotide sequence: TGTGCCAGCAGCCCCCAGGCACCTTCTAACTATGGCTACACCTTC. This sequence encodes CASSPQAPSNYGYTF. The chain couples TRBV13 to TRBJ1-2; no firm D call. The CDR3 loop spans 15 amino acids. V lost 5 bases, J lost 0 bases, and 13 bases lay in between. CDR1 is PRHDT and CDR2 is FYEKMQ in the germline V gene (reference sequence).